The entry that follows covers one T cell receptor beta chain sequence. What it binds is not known. From the 5' RACE reads, TCRdb called clonotypes with MiXCR, one entry per CDR3 protein. The table lists around 180,000 distinct CDR3 sequences, approximately 18% of them singletons. The data were taken from a study of T-cell memory formation after mild COVID-19. Study-level background: TCR clusters largely stayed donor specific.

After removal of 6 bases from V and 7 bases from J, the junction contained 10 bases not matched to a gene. From germline, CDR1 is DFQATT and CDR2 SNEGSKA (reference sequence). This CDR3 contains 14 residues. Broader study findings: There were some responding clones in pre-infection memory, which suggested that cross-reactive memory had joined. Clones that contracted clustered mainly in CM and EM if CD4+ and in EMRA if CD8+. A second wave expanding day 15 to 37 was CD4+-biased; contracting clones were balanced.

The receptor was derived from a man between 18 and 29 years old who had mild COVID-19 (a few samples of this study predate the infection). Cell type and time point are not known. Material for sequencing was PBMCs or a T cell subset sorted from them (not recorded which). The chain recombines TRBV20-1 with TRBJ2-1, with 9 bases that match TRBD2. The CDR3 loop reads CSAVGTSKLNEQFF. CDR3 in DNA: TGCAGTGCCGTCGGGACTAGCAAGTTGAATGAGCAGTTCTTC.